This is a list of T cell receptor beta chains from one sample in a study of cytomegalovirus exposure and HLA in healthy donors. Here immunoSEQ multiplex PCR was the method, and the copy in TCRdb shows in-frame clones only, minus some. The table has 90,000 or so clones, under 90% seen once. The source material was PBMCs. These receptors originate from a man aged 50-59 years in good health and CMV-seronegative. Both conserved end residues are part of each CDR3. A D gene is named only where the DNA matches it firmly. Clone size appears in some rows only: once, few, many, or a class for an expanded clone.

abundance	d_gene	v_gene	j_gene	CDR3aa	CDR3nt
.	TRBD2	TRBV28	TRBJ2-1	CASSLAGSNEQFF	TGTGCCAGCAGTCTAGCGGGGAGCAATGAGCAGTTCTTC
.	TRBD1	TRBV5-8	TRBJ2-3	CASSVGQAEGLADTQYF	TGTGCCAGCAGCGTCGGACAGGCCGAGGGATTAGCGGATACGCAGTATTTT
.	TRBD2	TRBV6-6	TRBJ2-7	CASSTRTSGSYEQYF	TGTGCCAGCAGTACCCGGACTAGCGGGAGCTACGAGCAGTACTTC
.	TRBD1	TRBV18	TRBJ2-1	CASSPRTGYDNEQFF	TGTGCCAGCTCACCTAGGACAGGGTACGACAATGAGCAGTTCTTC
.	TRBD1	TRBV5-1	TRBJ1-4	CASSPQGAVEKLFF	TGCGCCAGCAGCCCTCAGGGGGCAGTGGAAAAACTGTTTTTT
.	TRBD1	TRBV15	TRBJ2-7	CATSSLLEGGGGLYEQYF	TGTGCCACCAGCAGCCTTCTGGAAGGGGGCGGAGGTCTCTACGAGCAGTACTTC
once	.	TRBV11-2	TRBJ1-5	CASSLDRGQPQHF	TGTGCCAGCAGCTTAGATAGGGGACAGCCCCAGCATTTT
.	.	TRBV30	TRBJ2-5	CAWSPGRGETQYF	TGTGCCTGGAGCCCCGGACGGGGGGAGACCCAGTACTTC
.	.	TRBV5-1	TRBJ1-6	CASSLEGGNNSPLHF	TGCGCCAGCAGCTTGGAAGGCGGGAATAATTCACCCCTCCACTTT
.	.	TRBV18	TRBJ2-7	CASSPRGEQYF	TGTGCCAGCTCACCAAGAGGCGAGCAGTACTTC
once	TRBD1	TRBV5-1	TRBJ2-1	CASSEGQGGDEQFF	TGCGCCAGCAGCGAAGGACAGGGAGGCGATGAGCAGTTCTTC
.	TRBD2	TRBV19	TRBJ2-1	CASKSQGLAGGYEQFF	TGTGCCAGTAAATCACAGGGACTAGCGGGAGGGTATGAGCAGTTCTTC
.	TRBD2	TRBV5-1	TRBJ2-1	CASSLVSSGYNEQFF	TGCGCCAGCAGCTTGGTATCTAGCGGGTACAATGAGCAGTTCTTC
.	TRBD2	TRBV29-1	TRBJ2-7	CSGLADYEQYF	TGCAGCGGACTAGCGGATTACGAGCAGTACTTC
.	.	TRBV10-3	TRBJ1-1	CAISGSDRNTEAFF	TGTGCCATCAGTGGATCCGACAGAAACACTGAAGCTTTCTTT
few	.	TRBV7-9	TRBJ1-2	CSSSLGDKMSYGYTF	TGTTCCAGCAGCTTAGGCGACAAAATGAGCTATGGCTACACCTTC
.	TRBD1	TRBV19	TRBJ2-7	CASSTPGQGPYEQYF	TGTGCCAGTAGTACTCCTGGACAGGGCCCGTACGAGCAGTACTTC
.	TRBD1	TRBV19	TRBJ1-2	CASTLKMTGGSGYTF	TGTGCCAGTACCCTAAAGATGACAGGGGGCAGTGGCTACACCTTC
once	.	TRBV28	TRBJ1-1	CASSLFSRGVNTEAFF	TGTGCCAGCAGTTTGTTCTCCAGGGGTGTGAACACTGAAGCTTTCTTT
once	.	TRBV7-2	TRBJ2-5	CASSLGIRGSGETQYF	TGTGCCAGCAGCCTAGGAATAAGGGGTAGTGGAGAGACCCAGTACTTC
.	TRBD1	TRBV2	TRBJ2-7	CASSPPGDRGLGEQYF	TGTGCCAGCAGCCCTCCCGGGGACAGGGGGTTGGGCGAGCAGTACTTC
.	.	TRBV10-3	TRBJ2-3	CAISLTSSHTDTQYF	TGTGCCATCAGCCTGACTAGTTCCCACACAGATACGCAGTATTTT